This passage covers 6 T cell receptor beta chains from one sample sequenced in a study of blood T cell repertoires in COVID-19. Assay used: immunoSEQ multiplex PCR; TCRdb lists only in-frame clones, some missing. The data hold some 340,000 clones, with 87% observed a single time. The sequenced sample was PBMCs or T cells enriched from blood (not recorded which). The receptors stem from a woman aged 25-40 years who had recovered from COVID-19.

This clone was found a few times. The chain employs TRBV28 and TRBJ1-2, with 10 nucleotides matching TRBD1. The CDR3 length is 13 residues. After removal of 11 bases from V and 4 bases from J, the junction contained 7 bases not matched to a gene. The germline V gene has CDR1 MDHEN and CDR2 SYDVKM. The CDR3 protein is CALGTGAGYGYTF. The CDR3 DNA is TGTGCCTTGGGGACAGGGGCGGGCTATGGCTACACCTTC.

The chain employs TRBV6-5 and TRBJ1-5; TRBD1 aligns across 7 bases. This CDR3 spans 15 amino acids. Germline CDR1 and CDR2: MNHEY and SVGAGI. J lost 3 bases, V lost 4 bases, and 6 bases had no gene match. The CDR3 nucleotides read TGTGCCAGCAGTTCCGCAGGGGGTTACAATCAGCCCCAGCATTTT. This codes for CASSSAGGYNQPQHF.

This clone was counted between two and nine times. The J gene is TRBJ1-6, the V gene TRBV27, with 9 bases identical to TRBD1. This CDR3 is built from 19 residues. Germline-derived CDR1 and CDR2 are MNHEY and SMNVEV (reference sequence). V lost 6 bases and J lost 7; bases outside the gene matches: 19. The CDR3 reads CASRVHRDRERRVNSPLHF. Here the CDR3 DNA reads TGTGCCAGCAGAGTACACCGGGACAGGGAAAGAAGGGTAAATTCACCCCTCCACTTT.

The chain employs TRBV12-5 and TRBJ1-1; TRBD1 aligns across 7 bases. Looked up from germline, CDR1 is LGHNT and CDR2 is FRNRAP. This CDR3 has 20 residues. The ends lost 3 bases at V and 1 base at J; junction bases unmatched: 20. The CDR3 nucleotides are TGTGCTAGTGGTTTTTCGGAGTTGTTGTTGCCCGGGACAGAGAACACTGAAGCTTTCTTT. Its protein product is CASGFSELLLPGTENTEAFF.

The V gene is TRBV18, the J gene TRBJ2-3; 9 nucleotides align to TRBD1. V trimming: 4 bases; J trimming: 1 base; junction bases outside the gene matches: 3. Germline CDR1 is KGHSH and CDR2 is LQKENI. CDR3 length equals 15 residues. CDR3 sequence: CASSQGQGRTDTQYF. The CDR3 DNA follows: TGTGCCAGCTCACAGGGACAGGGCCGCACAGATACGCAGTATTTT. The whole variable domain, filled in from reference TRBV18 and TRBJ2-3, reads NAGVMQNPRHLVRRRGQEARLRCSPMKGHSHVYWYRQLPEEGLKFMVYLQKENIIDESGMPKERFSAEFPKEGPSILRIQQVVRGDSAAYFCASSQGQGRTDTQYFGPGTRLTVL.

This sequence joins TRBV12-3 or TRBV12-4 and TRBJ2-2; maybe TRBD2 (6 bases). CDR3 length equals 13 residues. V gave up 1 base and J gave up 8 bases, with 8 bases separating them. CDR3 in DNA: TGTGCCAGCAGTTTAGGGGGACTTGGGGAGCTGTTTTTT. This sequence encodes CASSLGGLGELFF.